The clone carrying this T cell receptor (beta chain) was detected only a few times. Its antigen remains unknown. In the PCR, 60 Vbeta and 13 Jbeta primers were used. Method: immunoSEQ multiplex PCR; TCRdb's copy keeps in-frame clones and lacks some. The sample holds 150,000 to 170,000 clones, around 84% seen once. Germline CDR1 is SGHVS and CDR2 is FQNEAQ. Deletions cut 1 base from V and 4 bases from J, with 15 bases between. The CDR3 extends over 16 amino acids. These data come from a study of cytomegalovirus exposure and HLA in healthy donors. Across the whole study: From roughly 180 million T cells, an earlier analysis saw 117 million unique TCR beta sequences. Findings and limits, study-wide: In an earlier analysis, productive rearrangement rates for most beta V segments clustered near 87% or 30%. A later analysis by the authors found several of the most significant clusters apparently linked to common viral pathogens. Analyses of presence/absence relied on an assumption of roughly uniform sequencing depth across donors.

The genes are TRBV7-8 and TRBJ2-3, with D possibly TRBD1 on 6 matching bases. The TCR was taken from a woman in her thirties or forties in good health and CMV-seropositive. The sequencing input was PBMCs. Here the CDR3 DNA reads TGTGCCAGCAGCTTAGGGTGGGCAGGGGTGGCAGATACGCAGTATTTT. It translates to CASSLGWAGVADTQYF.